In this sample, the clone carrying this T cell receptor (beta chain) turned up a few times. Its antigen is as yet unknown. TCRdb used MiXCR to reprocess the RT-PCR reads, holding one entry per CDR3 protein. The table lists roughly 780,000 distinct CDR3 sequences, around a sixth of them singletons. This specimen belongs to a study of response to subunit inactivated influenza vaccine. Germline trimming cut 1 base from V and 4 bases from J; bases unmatched to any gene: 10. Germline lookup yields CDR1 MNHEY and CDR2 SMNVEV (reference sequence). The CDR3 consists of 16 residues. Study findings and constraints: Each seasonal flu vaccination may recruit only limited new T cells, authors suggested.

The J gene is TRBJ2-7, the V gene TRBV27; 7 bases fit TRBD1. Source: PBMCs from blood, taken around 5 days after vaccination. The TCR was taken from a man between 45 and 60 years old who received an inactivated influenza vaccine. Written as DNA, the CDR3 is TGTGCCAGCAGTTTATGGCCTCCACGGGACAGTTACGAGCAGTACTTC. Translation: CASSLWPPRDSYEQYF.